Below are 27 T cell receptor beta chains sequenced from a single sample in a study of T-cell reconstitution after alpha-beta-depleted transplantation in children. It was with unique molecular identifiers that the TCRbeta library was prepared. From the PCR reads, TCRdb called clonotypes with MiXCR, one entry per CDR3 protein. The sample holds more than 120,000 distinct CDR3 sequences; more than 8% are singletons and the top ten take around 18%. Sequencing was performed on PBMCs, mostly from graft donor cells, taken 180 days after TCRalphabeta/CD19-depleted stem cell transplant. Receptors were obtained from a female patient between 2 and 15 years old who had a stem cell transplant for congenital amegakaryocytic thrombocytopenia, so the T cells may come from the graft donor.

The chain recombines TRBV28 with TRBJ1-4; a possible D gene is TRBD1 (5 bases). The CDR3 has 15 residues. The V gene's germline CDR1 is MDHEN and CDR2 SYDVKM. V was clipped by 3 bases and J by 10 bases, with 18 bases between them. CDR3 protein: CASSFNSGRVVKLFF. In DNA form, the CDR3 reads TGTGCCAGCAGTTTCAACTCAGGGCGAGTGGTAAAACTGTTTTTT. Combining the CDR3 with reference TRBV28 and TRBJ1-4 gives the whole variable domain DVKVTQSSRYLVKRTGEKVFLECVQDMDHENMFWYRQDPGLGLRLIYFSYDVKMKEKGDIPEGYSVSREKKERFSLILESASTNQTSMYLCASSFNSGRVVKLFFGSGTQLSVL.

This clonotype was seen more than once but under ten times. The CDR3 loop is CASSLIGGEQFF. The CDR3 region has the DNA TGTGCCAGCAGCTTGATTGGTGGTGAGCAGTTCTTC. The chain uses TRBV5-6 and TRBJ2-1; D not certain. This CDR3 is built from 12 residues. Trimming took 1 base from V and 9 from J, leaving 8 bases between them. The germline CDR1 and CDR2 sequences are SGHDT and YYEEEE.

Ten or more counts support this clonotype. The chain is built from TRBV20-1 and TRBJ2-5; no clear D gene. The CDR3 consists of 11 residues. Trimming cost V 1 base and J 5 bases, with 5 bases left between them. The germline V gene encodes CDR1 DFQATT and CDR2 SNEGSKA (reference sequence). This CDR3 reads CSARVQETQYF. In DNA, the CDR3 is TGCAGTGCTAGAGTCCAGGAGACCCAGTACTTC.

V gene TRBV6-5 combines with J gene TRBJ2-3; the D is unclear. The germline CDR1 and CDR2 sequences are MNHEY and SVGAGI. The V end was cut by 0 bases, the J end by 6 bases, with 7 bases between. The CDR3 runs to 13 residues. The CDR3 region has the DNA TGTGCCAGCAGTTACTCTATACGCGATACGCAGTATTTT. Residues: CASSYSIRDTQYF.

This clonotype was recorded a few times. This chain connects TRBV4-2 to TRBJ2-1, with no clear D. The V end lost 2 bases, the J end lost 3 bases, and 20 bases lay between the germline ends. There are 18 residues in the CDR3. The V gene's germline CDR1 is LGHNA and CDR2 YNFKEQ. The CDR3 DNA follows: TGTGCCAGCAGCCAAAAGACCGGATCACGATGGAACTACAATGAGCAGTTCTTC. This gives the protein CASSQKTGSRWNYNEQFF.

This clonotype was seen many times. The V call is TRBV20-1, the J call TRBJ2-2; TRBD2 aligns across 8 bases. Germline V lookup: CDR1 DFQATT, CDR2 SNEGSKA (reference sequence). CDR3 size: 16 residues. V gave up 0 bases and J gave up 3 bases; unmatched junction bases: 6. CDR3 sequence: CSARERPGLDTGELFF. The CDR3 coding sequence is TGCAGTGCTAGAGAAAGGCCGGGACTAGACACCGGGGAGCTGTTTTTT.

This clonotype was observed a handful of times. The V call is TRBV7-2, the J call TRBJ2-1; D gene unclear. The length of the CDR3 is 13 residues. The V end lost 5 bases, the J end lost 8 bases, and 13 bases lay between the germline ends. Germline V gene lookup returns CDR1 SGHTA and CDR2 FQGNSA. The CDR3 DNA reads TGTGCCAGCAGCGACCCGGTAAAGGATGAGCAGTTCTTC. Translation: CASSDPVKDEQFF.

Turning to this clonotype: This could be a read error, since a much larger clone is one nucleotide away. The V and J genes are TRBV18 and TRBJ2-1, with 10 bases lining up with TRBD2. V was clipped by 4 bases and J by 8 bases; unmatched bases: 5. The CDR3 spans 14 residues. Germline V gives CDR1 KGHSH, CDR2 LQKENI. CDR3 in amino acids: CASSLSGGNHEQFF. DNA for the CDR3: TGTGCCAGCTCACTTAGCGGGGGGAACCATGAGCAGTTCTTC.

The chain is built from TRBV15 and TRBJ2-7; unclear D gene. CDR1 is LNHNV, CDR2 YYDKDF, per germline (reference sequence). The CDR3 loop spans 15 amino acids. V dropped 0 bases and J dropped 2 bases, with 11 bases sitting between them. As DNA, the CDR3 is TGTGCCACCAGCAGAGATAGGATAGTTACCTACGAGCAGTACTTC. It translates to CATSRDRIVTYEQYF.

This clonotype was observed many times. The rearrangement uses TRBV29-1 and TRBJ1-3; TRBD1 might be the D (6 bases). This CDR3 comprises 13 residues. Per germline, CDR1 SQVTM and CDR2 ANQGSEA. Trimming pared 7 bases from V and 0 bases from J, leaving 10 bases between. CDR3 region: CSAADSSGNTIYF. In DNA, the CDR3 is TGCAGCGCCGCGGACAGCTCTGGAAACACCATATATTTT.

This clonotype was counted a few times. The gene calls are TRBV7-9 and TRBJ1-1; D is uncertain. CDR3 length equals 14 residues. Germline-derived CDR1 and CDR2 are SEHNR and FQNEAQ (reference sequence). The germline V and J ends were trimmed by 3 bases and 1 base, with 9 bases remaining between them. CDR3: CASSLRDSNTEAFF. The CDR3 region has the DNA TGTGCCAGCAGCTTGAGGGATTCGAACACTGAAGCTTTCTTT.

This chain uses TRBV29-1 with TRBJ1-1; D is unclear. Germline CDR1 is SQVTM and CDR2 is ANQGSEA. V was clipped by 7 bases and J by 7 bases, with 13 bases between them. The CDR3 contains 11 residues. CDR3 nucleotide sequence: TGCAGCGCTACTAAACCTTATGAAGCTTTCTTT. It encodes CSATKPYEAFF.

This clonotype showed up many times. The J gene is TRBJ1-5, the V gene TRBV12-3 or TRBV12-4; D gene uncertain. V lost 3 bases and J lost 2, with 5 bases in between. This CDR3 spans 13 amino acids. CDR3 sequence reads: CASSFFRNQPQHF. The CDR3 nucleotides read TGTGCCAGCAGTTTTTTTCGCAATCAGCCCCAGCATTTT.

This clonotype was picked up a small number of times. This chain links TRBV20-1 with TRBJ2-7; TRBD2 aligns across 7 bases. After removal of 0 bases from V and 2 bases from J, the junction contained 4 bases not matched to a gene. This CDR3 is built from 14 residues. Germline V gives CDR1 DFQATT, CDR2 SNEGSKA (reference sequence). CDR3 loop: CSARDPSGTYEQYF. DNA of the CDR3: TGCAGTGCTAGAGATCCTAGCGGAACCTACGAGCAGTACTTC.

The genes are TRBV7-9 and TRBJ2-1; TRBD2 agrees at 7 bases. From germline, CDR1 is SEHNR and CDR2 FQNEAQ (reference sequence). V lost 8 bases, J lost 8 bases, and 21 bases stayed unmatched. The CDR3 is 17 residues long. CDR3 protein: CASGVGPWREPQDEQFF. CDR3 in DNA: TGTGCCAGCGGCGTGGGGCCGTGGCGGGAGCCCCAGGATGAGCAGTTCTTC. Supplemented by reference TRBV7-9 and TRBJ2-1, the full variable domain reads DTGVSQNPRHKITKRGQNVTFRCDPISEHNRLYWYRQTLGQGPEFLTYFQNEAQLEKSRLLSDRFSAERPKGSFSTLEIQRTEQGDSAMYLCASGVGPWREPQDEQFFGPGTRLTVL.

This clonotype was picked up a small number of times. This sequence joins TRBV5-1 and TRBJ2-1, with 14 bases aligning to TRBD2. V gave up 0 bases and J gave up 9 bases; unmatched junction bases: 5. CDR3 size: 16 residues. Germline CDR1 reads SGHRS; CDR2 reads YFSETQ. CDR3 sequence: CASSLAAGLAGAEQFF. CDR3 coding DNA: TGCGCCAGCAGCTTGGCCGCGGGACTAGCGGGGGCTGAGCAGTTCTTC.

This clonotype was detected ten times or more. V and J are TRBV12-3 or TRBV12-4 and TRBJ2-6, with TRBD1 matching 11 bases. This CDR3 spans 17 amino acids. The ends lost 5 bases at V and 1 base at J; junction bases unmatched: 4. This CDR3 is CASSGQGAISGANVLTF. For the CDR3, the DNA is TGTGCCAGCAGTGGACAGGGGGCTATTTCTGGGGCCAACGTCCTGACTTTC.

This chain joins TRBV6-5 and TRBJ1-5; perhaps TRBD1 as D (5 bases). Trimming removed 0 bases at V and 11 bases at J, with 14 bases between. The germline V gene encodes CDR1 MNHEY and CDR2 SVGAGI. This CDR3 has 14 residues. CDR3 nucleotides: TGTGCCAGCAGTTACTCGGCGGGGGGAGCGGCCCAGCATTTT. This codes for CASSYSAGGAAQHF.

The J gene is TRBJ1-1, the V gene TRBV28; D remains unclear. Trimming cost V 3 bases and J 5 bases, with 16 bases left between them. CDR1 and CDR2 from the germline V gene are MDHEN and SYDVKM. This CDR3 has 15 residues. The CDR3 sequence: CASSFGSGGWTEAFF. CDR3 in DNA: TGTGCCAGCAGTTTTGGCTCGGGAGGTTGGACTGAAGCTTTCTTT.

This clonotype was detected many times. CDR3 sequence (DNA): TGCAGCGTTGAGTCCCCGACTAGCGAACAAGAGACCCAGTACTTC. This translates into CSVESPTSEQETQYF. V usage is TRBV29-1 and J usage is TRBJ2-5; 8 bases are shared with TRBD2. The germline gives CDR1 SQVTM, CDR2 ANQGSEA. V was clipped by 3 bases and J by 2 bases; unmatched bases: 8. This CDR3 region has 15 residues.

The CDR3 reads CASSLGLLYEQYF. The CDR3 DNA follows: TGTGCCAGCAGTTTGGGACTCCTCTACGAGCAGTACTTC. The J gene is TRBJ2-7, the V gene TRBV28; D is perhaps TRBD2 (6 bases). The germline gives CDR1 MDHEN, CDR2 SYDVKM. V was shortened by 3 bases and J by 3 bases, with 9 bases between the two germline ends. CDR3 length: 13 residues. Together with reference TRBV28 and TRBJ2-7, the CDR3 gives the full variable domain: DVKVTQSSRYLVKRTGEKVFLECVQDMDHENMFWYRQDPGLGLRLIYFSYDVKMKEKGDIPEGYSVSREKKERFSLILESASTNQTSMYLCASSLGLLYEQYFGPGTRLTVT.

The chain employs TRBV11-1 and TRBJ1-1; D is possibly TRBD1 (6 bases). This CDR3 is 20 amino acids long. Germline CDR1 is SGHAT and CDR2 is FQDESV (reference sequence). The V and J ends lost 1 base and 0 bases respectively, with 24 bases between them. The CDR3 DNA follows: TGTGCCAGCAGCTTAGAGTTTTGGGGCAGGGGATCGACATTGAACACTGAAGCTTTCTTT. Its translation: CASSLEFWGRGSTLNTEAFF.

The table lists this clonotype with many counts. The V and J genes are TRBV30 and TRBJ2-3, with 8 bases fitting TRBD2. The CDR3 is made up of 13 amino acids. The V gene's germline CDR1 is GTSNPN and CDR2 SVGIG (reference sequence). The V and J ends lost 5 bases and 5 bases, in that order; junction bases with no gene match: 6. CDR3 bases: TGTGCCTGGTGTACTAGCGGTCGAGATACGCAGTATTTT. Residues: CAWCTSGRDTQYF.

This clonotype occurred many times. The V call is TRBV20-1, the J call TRBJ1-2; 7 bases are a match to TRBD1. This CDR3 is 16 amino acids long. CDR1 and CDR2 from the germline V gene are DFQATT and SNEGSKA (reference sequence). Trimming removed 3 bases from V and 3 bases from J; junction bases left unmatched: 13. For the CDR3, the DNA is TGCAGTGCTAGCCCGGGGTCCACAGGGGAGCACTATGGCTACACCTTC. Amino acid sequence: CSASPGSTGEHYGYTF.

V gene TRBV27 combines with J gene TRBJ1-2; 8 bases fit TRBD1. This CDR3 comprises 16 residues. The trim removed 4 bases at V and 2 bases at J, leaving 9 bases unmatched. Germline loops: CDR1 MNHEY, CDR2 SMNVEV (reference sequence). The CDR3 bases are TGTGCCAGCAGTTCTAGTGAGGGGGACAGGAACTATGGCTACACCTTC. Its protein is CASSSSEGDRNYGYTF.

This sequence joins TRBV29-1 and TRBJ2-2; D unclear. CDR1 is SQVTM and CDR2 is ANQGSEA in the germline V gene. CDR3 length equals 12 residues. Deletions cut 3 bases from V and 1 base from J, with 3 bases between. CDR3 amino acids: CSVDQNTGELFF. In DNA, the CDR3 is TGCAGCGTTGATCAGAACACCGGGGAGCTGTTTTTT.

The table lists this clonotype with a few counts. The CDR3 protein is CASKPGFGSYEQYF. The CDR3 DNA reads TGTGCCAGCAAGCCGGGCTTCGGGTCCTACGAGCAGTACTTC. The genes are TRBV27 and TRBJ2-7; D is uncertain. Trimming cost V 7 bases and J 1 base, with 14 bases left between them. The CDR3 has 14 residues. Germline-derived CDR1 and CDR2 are MNHEY and SMNVEV (reference sequence).